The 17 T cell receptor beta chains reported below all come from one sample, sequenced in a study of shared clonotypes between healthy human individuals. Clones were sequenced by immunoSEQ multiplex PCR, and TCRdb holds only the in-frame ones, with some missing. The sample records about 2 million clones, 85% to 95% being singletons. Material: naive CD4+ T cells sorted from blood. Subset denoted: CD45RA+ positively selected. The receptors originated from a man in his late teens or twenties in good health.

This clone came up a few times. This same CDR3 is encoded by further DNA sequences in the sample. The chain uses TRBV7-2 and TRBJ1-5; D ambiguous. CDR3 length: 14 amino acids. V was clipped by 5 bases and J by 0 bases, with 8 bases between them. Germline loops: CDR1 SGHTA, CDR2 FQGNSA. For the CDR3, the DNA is TGTGCCAGCAGCGGCGACGGTAGCAATCAGCCCCAGCATTTT. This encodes CASSGDGSNQPQHF.

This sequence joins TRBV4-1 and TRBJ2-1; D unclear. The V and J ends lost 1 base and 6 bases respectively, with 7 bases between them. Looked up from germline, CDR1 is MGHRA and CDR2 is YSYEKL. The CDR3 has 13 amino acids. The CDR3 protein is CASSQVLSNEQFF. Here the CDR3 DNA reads TGCGCCAGCAGCCAAGTATTAAGCAATGAGCAGTTCTTC.

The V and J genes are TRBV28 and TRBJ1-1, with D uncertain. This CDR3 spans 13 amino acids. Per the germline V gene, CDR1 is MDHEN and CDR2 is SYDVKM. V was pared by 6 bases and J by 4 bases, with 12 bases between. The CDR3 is CASRFKKGTEAFF. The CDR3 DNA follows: TGTGCCAGCAGATTTAAAAAGGGCACTGAAGCTTTCTTT.

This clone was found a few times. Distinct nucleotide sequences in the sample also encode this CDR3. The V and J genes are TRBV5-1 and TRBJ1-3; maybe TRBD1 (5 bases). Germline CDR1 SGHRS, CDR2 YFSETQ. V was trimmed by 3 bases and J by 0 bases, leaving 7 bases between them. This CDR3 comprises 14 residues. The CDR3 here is CASSSGGSGNTIYF. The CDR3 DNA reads TGCGCCAGCAGCTCGGGGGGCTCTGGAAACACCATATATTTT.

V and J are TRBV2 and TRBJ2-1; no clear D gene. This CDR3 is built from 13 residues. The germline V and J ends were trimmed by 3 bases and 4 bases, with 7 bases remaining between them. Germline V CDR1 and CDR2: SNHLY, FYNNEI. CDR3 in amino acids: CASSDFEYNEQFF. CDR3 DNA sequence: TGTGCCAGCAGTGATTTTGAGTACAATGAGCAGTTCTTC.

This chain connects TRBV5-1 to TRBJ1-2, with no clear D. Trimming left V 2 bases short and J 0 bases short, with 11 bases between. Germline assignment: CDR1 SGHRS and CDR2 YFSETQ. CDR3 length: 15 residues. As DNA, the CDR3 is TGCGCCAGCAGCTTATCCGGGCCTTCTAACTATGGCTACACCTTC. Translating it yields CASSLSGPSNYGYTF.

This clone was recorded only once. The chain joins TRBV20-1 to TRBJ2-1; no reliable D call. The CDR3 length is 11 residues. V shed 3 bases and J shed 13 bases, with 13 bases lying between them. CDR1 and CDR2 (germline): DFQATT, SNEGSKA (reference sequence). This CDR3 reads CSASEGFVQFF. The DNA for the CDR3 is TGCAGTGCTAGTGAAGGGTTTGTACAGTTCTTC.

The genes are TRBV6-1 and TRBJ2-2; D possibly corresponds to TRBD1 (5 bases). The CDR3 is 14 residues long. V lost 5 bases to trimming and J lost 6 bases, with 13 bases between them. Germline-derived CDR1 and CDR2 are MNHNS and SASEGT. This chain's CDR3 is CASSSQLQAGELFF. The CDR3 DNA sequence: TGTGCCAGCAGTTCACAACTACAGGCCGGGGAGCTGTTTTTT.

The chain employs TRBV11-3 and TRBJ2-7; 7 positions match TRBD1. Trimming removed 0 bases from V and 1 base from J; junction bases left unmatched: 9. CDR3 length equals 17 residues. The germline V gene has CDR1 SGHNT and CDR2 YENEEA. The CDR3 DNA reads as TGTGCCAGCAGCTTAGATCTCAAGGGGGCTGGTTCCTACGAGCAGTACTTC. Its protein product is CASSLDLKGAGSYEQYF. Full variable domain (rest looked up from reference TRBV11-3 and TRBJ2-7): EAGVVQSPRYKIIEKKQPVAFWCNPISGHNTLYWYLQNLGQGPELLIRYENEEAVDDSQLPKDRFSAERLKGVDSTLKIQPAELGDSAVYLCASSLDLKGAGSYEQYFGPGTRLTVT.

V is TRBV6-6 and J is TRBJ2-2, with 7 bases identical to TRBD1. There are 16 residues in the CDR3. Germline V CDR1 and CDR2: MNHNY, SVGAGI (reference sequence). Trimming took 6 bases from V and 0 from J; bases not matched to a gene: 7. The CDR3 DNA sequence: TGTGCCAGCAGACAGACCGGGACAGCGAACACCGGGGAGCTGTTTTTT. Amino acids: CASRQTGTANTGELFF.

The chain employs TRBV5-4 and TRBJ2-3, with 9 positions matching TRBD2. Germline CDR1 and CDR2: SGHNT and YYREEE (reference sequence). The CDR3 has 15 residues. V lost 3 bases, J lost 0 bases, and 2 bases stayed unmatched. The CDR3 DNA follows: TGTGCCAGCAGCTCGAGCGGGAGGAGCACAGATACGCAGTATTTT. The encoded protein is CASSSSGRSTDTQYF.

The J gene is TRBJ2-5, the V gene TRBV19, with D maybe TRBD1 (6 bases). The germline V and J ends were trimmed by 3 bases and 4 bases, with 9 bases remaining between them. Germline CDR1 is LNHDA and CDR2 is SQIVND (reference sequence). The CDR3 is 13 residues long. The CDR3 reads CASSMGRGETQYF. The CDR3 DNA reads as TGTGCCAGTAGTATGGGCAGGGGAGAGACCCAGTACTTC.

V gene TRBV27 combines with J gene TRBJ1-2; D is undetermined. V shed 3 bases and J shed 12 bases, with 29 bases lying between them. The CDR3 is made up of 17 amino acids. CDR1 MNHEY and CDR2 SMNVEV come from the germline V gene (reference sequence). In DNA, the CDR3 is TGTGCCAGCAGTTTCTCCGGACTGCGGGGTGGGGTAAAGAACAACACCTTC. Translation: CASSFSGLRGGVKNNTF.

The CDR3 loop reads CASSLGRDGSPPSYEQYF. The CDR3 region has the DNA TGTGCCAGCAGCCTGGGCCGGGACGGTTCTCCTCCCTCCTACGAGCAGTACTTC. The chain uses TRBV5-6 and TRBJ2-7; tentatively, D is TRBD1 or TRBD2 (5 bases each). Germline V gives CDR1 SGHDT, CDR2 YYEEEE. The CDR3 contains 18 residues. Trimming left V 4 bases short and J 0 bases short, with 23 bases between.

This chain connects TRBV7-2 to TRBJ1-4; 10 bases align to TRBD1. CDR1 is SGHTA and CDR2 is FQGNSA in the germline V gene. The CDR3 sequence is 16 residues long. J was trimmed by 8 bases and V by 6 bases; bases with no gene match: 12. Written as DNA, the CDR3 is TGTGCCAGCAGTTACACCGGGACAGGGGAGAGAGAAAAACTGTTTTTT. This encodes CASSYTGTGEREKLFF.

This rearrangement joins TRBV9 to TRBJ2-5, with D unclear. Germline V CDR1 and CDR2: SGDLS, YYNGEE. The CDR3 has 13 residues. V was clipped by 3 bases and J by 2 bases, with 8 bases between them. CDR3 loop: CASSAPPQETQYF. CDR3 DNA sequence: TGTGCCAGCAGCGCCCCACCTCAAGAGACCCAGTACTTC.

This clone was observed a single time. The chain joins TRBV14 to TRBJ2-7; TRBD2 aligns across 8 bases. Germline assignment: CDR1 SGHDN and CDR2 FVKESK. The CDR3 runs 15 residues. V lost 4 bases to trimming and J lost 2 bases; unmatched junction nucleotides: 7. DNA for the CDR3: TGTGCCAGCAGCCCGCGACTAGCGCGAACCTACGAGCAGTACTTC. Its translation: CASSPRLARTYEQYF.